The 5 T cell receptor beta chains presented below share a single source sample, sequenced in a study of shared clonotypes between healthy human individuals. Sequenced by immunoSEQ multiplex PCR; TCRdb stores in-frame clones only, minus some. The sample lists about 490,000 clones, around 79% occurring once. Sequencing input: PBMCs. The receptors stem from a woman aged 40 to 50 in good health. Some clones in this sample may be carry-over from other donors' samples.

DNA of the CDR3: TGTGCCAGCAGCTTATACGAGGGCTACGAGCAGTACTTC. Amino acids: CASSLYEGYEQYF. This rearrangement joins TRBV7-9 to TRBJ2-5, with D possibly TRBD2 on 5 matching bases. The J call may not be correct, given that the DNA end is closer to TRBJ2-7. The CDR3 has 13 amino acids. Germline-derived CDR1 and CDR2 are SEHNR and FQNEAQ (reference sequence).

This clone was counted at least ten times. The identical CDR3 is also encoded by other nucleotide sequences in the sample. The rearrangement uses TRBV4-2 and TRBJ2-7; the D gene is possibly TRBD2 (5 bases). Trimming removed 0 bases from V and 1 base from J, with 16 bases in between. The CDR3 covers 17 residues. Germline V gives CDR1 LGHNA, CDR2 YNFKEQ. Here the CDR3 reads CASSQDYPPAESYEQYF. In nucleotides, the CDR3 is TGTGCCAGCAGCCAAGATTACCCCCCAGCGGAATCCTACGAGCAGTACTTC.

The chain links TRBV7-2 to TRBJ2-7; D not resolved. The CDR3 consists of 13 residues. Trimming cost V 7 bases and J 3 bases, with 13 bases left between them. CDR1 SGHTA and CDR2 FQGNSA come from the germline V gene. For the CDR3, the DNA is TGTGCCAGCAACCCCGGACGGAACTACGAGCAGTACTTC. Residues: CASNPGRNYEQYF.

The chain joins TRBV6-4 to TRBJ1-1; D not resolved. The CDR3 length is 13 residues. V was clipped by 11 bases and J by 0 bases, with 13 bases between them. The V gene's germline CDR1 is MRHNA and CDR2 SNTAGT. CDR3 nucleotides: TGTGCCTCCGGGGTAGACGTGAACACTGAAGCTTTCTTT. It specifies CASGVDVNTEAFF.

V and J are TRBV28 and TRBJ1-2, with 10 bases lining up with TRBD1. Trimming removed 7 bases from V and 2 bases from J; junction bases left unmatched: 4. Germline V gene data show CDR1 as MDHEN and CDR2 as SYDVKM. The length of the CDR3 is 14 residues. CDR3 sequence: CASISGQGNYGYTF. The CDR3 region has the DNA TGTGCCAGCATTTCGGGACAGGGGAACTATGGCTACACCTTC.